The entry that follows covers one T cell receptor (beta chain) sequence. One junction end does not reproduce the germline sequence, and a read error may be involved. In the library, individual cDNA molecules carried attached unique molecular identifiers. TCRdb re-derived calls from the 5' RACE reads in MiXCR, one entry per CDR3 protein. This repertoire shows 20,000 to 25,000 distinct CDR3 sequences, approximately 4.5% found once; its top ten account for around 19%. The data were taken from a study of early T cells in non-severe SARS-CoV-2 infection. The wider study: Sequencing of unsorted whole blood was done on bulk RNA, leaving chains unpaired.

Germline V gene data show CDR1 as DFQATT and CDR2 as SNEGSKA (reference sequence). The CDR3 length is 14 residues. The sequencing sample was made of whole blood. This chain joins TRBV20-1 and TRBJ2-3, with 8 bases that match TRBD2. This clonotype was sampled from an adult who was a healthcare worker with PCR-confirmed SARS-CoV-2 infection or an uninfected control (not recorded which). CDR3 in amino acids: CSARAGAGTDTQYF. The DNA for the CDR3 is TGCAGTGCCAGAGCGGGGGCTGGCACAGATACGCAGTATTTT.